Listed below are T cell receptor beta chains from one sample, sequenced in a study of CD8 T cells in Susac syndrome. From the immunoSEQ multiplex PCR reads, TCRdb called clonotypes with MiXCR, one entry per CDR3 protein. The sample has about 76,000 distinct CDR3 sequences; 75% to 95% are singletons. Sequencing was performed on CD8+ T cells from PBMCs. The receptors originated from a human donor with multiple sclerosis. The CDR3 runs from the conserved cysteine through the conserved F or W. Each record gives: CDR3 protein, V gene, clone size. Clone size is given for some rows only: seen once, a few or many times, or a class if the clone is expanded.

CASRTPSVQETQYF	TRBV11-2	NA
CAWGQGAIAGELFF	TRBV30	NA
CASSEALGTGGTEAFF	TRBV6-1	NA
CASSGEGYEQYF	TRBV2	NA
CASSDGDRVDTIYF	TRBV9	NA
CASRPDSLVNSPPHF	TRBV7-9	NA
CASSQDRALGTGELFF	TRBV3-1	NA
CASSQWGSRDIEFGTQYF	TRBV4-1	NA
CASSLYEGDIYGYTF	TRBV7-6	NA
CASSLFGGRSSYEQYF	TRBV5-6	NA
CASSYPPIGNEQSF	TRBV6-6	once
CASSNPGTYEQYF	TRBV11-2	NA
CASTLTGGYTEAFF	TRBV5-1	NA
CASKGGLGGYNEQFF	TRBV27	NA
CSANNPDSHYGYTF	TRBV20-1	NA
CSVRDGNYEQYF	TRBV20-1	NA
CASSLDRDETQYF	TRBV12-3/TRBV12-4	NA
CASSLGTASYEQYF	TRBV28	NA
CASSYYPRGSNQPQHF	TRBV6-6	NA
CASSYKRTEAFF	TRBV7-9	NA
CATSDSGQGQGHEQFF	TRBV24-1	NA